This paragraph covers one T cell receptor beta chain sequence. Its antigen is unknown. Using immunoSEQ multiplex PCR, the repertoire was profiled, and TCRdb retains in-frame clones only, with some absent. The repertoire holds under 2,000 clones, with 60% to 80% as singletons. This sample is drawn from a study of chemoradiotherapy in HPV16-positive cancers. Across the whole study: Candidate HPV-specific T-cell clones and common TCR motifs came from functional assays in two HPV16-positive patients. Notes on the study in general: Non-HPV-specific T cells did not expand in tumors during treatment, whereas candidate HPV-specific clones and E7-related motifs did. Only two HPV16-positive patients supplied the functional HPV-specificity definition.

The receptor was isolated from a human donor with HPV-associated anogenital cancer. Material: tumor tissue, obtained from a patient who underwent chemoradiotherapy.

This CDR3 reads CAGATGYTDTQYF. The CDR3 nucleotides read TGTGCCGGTGCCACGGGGTACACAGATACGCAGTATTTT. This chain joins TRBV2 and TRBJ2-3; TRBD2 might be the D (5 bases). Germline V gene lookup returns CDR1 SNHLY and CDR2 FYNNEI. V lost 11 bases, J lost 2 bases, and 14 bases lay in between. The CDR3 covers 13 residues. The full variable domain, with the rest looked up from reference TRBV2 and TRBJ2-3, is EPEVTQTPSHQVTQMGQEVILRCVPISNHLYFYWYRQILGQKVEFLVSFYNNEISEKSEIFDDQFSVERPDGSNFTLKIRSTKLEDSAMYFCAGATGYTDTQYFGPGTRLTVL.